This TCR beta chain is drawn from a study of T cell changes during pregnancy in multiple sclerosis. Produced via immunoSEQ multiplex PCR; TCRdb's table is partial and in-frame only. This table has more than 30,000 clones, 92% appearing once. CDR1 and CDR2 from the germline V gene are SGDLS and YYNGEE. This CDR3 is 12 amino acids long. Trimming shortened V by 5 bases and J by 5 bases, and 10 bases separated the two germline ends. The sequence was collected from a female donor with multiple sclerosis, enrolled in a pregnancy study. The chain recombines TRBV9 with TRBJ1-2, with D unresolved. Specimen: PBMCs (not recorded whether the cells were cultured). The CDR3 region has the DNA TGTGCCAGCAGTGGAAACTTTTATGGCTACACCTTC. This translates into CASSGNFYGYTF.